This T cell receptor (beta chain) is drawn from a study of T cell responses to AZD1222 COVID-19 vaccine. Regarding the study as a whole: White British people made up most donors, females outnumbered males, and clonal diversity was possibly underestimated.

Method: immunoSEQ multiplex PCR; TCRdb's copy keeps in-frame clones and lacks some. Here the sample spans under 200,000 clones, 94% being singletons. V was clipped by 5 bases and J by 2 bases, with 12 bases between them. Germline V gene lookup returns CDR1 SGHAT and CDR2 FQNNGV. The CDR3 consists of 14 residues. This clone was found a few times. What it binds is not known. The clonotype originates from an adult in good health. This chain joins TRBV11-2 and TRBJ1-2, with D possibly being TRBD1 (5 bases). The source material was peripheral blood, sampled on day 0 of AZD1222 vaccination. This chain's CDR3 is CASSRPGGNYGYTF. The CDR3 DNA follows: TGTGCCAGCAGCCGGCCTGGGGGAAACTATGGCTACACCTTC.